This TCR beta chain was sequenced for a study of human T cells and chemical hapten exposure. Study background: An approximately 2 cm by approximately 2 cm inner upper arm patch received 2% DPC for sensitization.

Authors' analysis steps: Individual samples carried between about 23,224 and 690,600 TCRs, with approximately 100,000 as the median. TCRdb re-derived calls from the RACE reads in MiXCR, one entry per CDR3 protein. The V and J calls reflect TCRdb's pipeline rather than the authors' work. The data show some 180,000 distinct CDR3 sequences, about 22% seen once. Specified time point: patch test 1, 2 weeks after DPC sensitization. Documented treatment: therapeutic diphenylcyclopropenone sensitization with weekly scalp DPC. The specimen comprised whole blood, sampled in connection with sensitization to the hapten diphenylcyclopropenone (DPC). This TCR derives from a woman in her forties or fifties with alopecia areata. Some clones in this sample may be carry-over from other donors' samples.

The CDR3 DNA reads TGTGCCAGCAGCTTAGTAGCGCTCCCCAAGAACAATGAGCAGTTCTTC. Translated, it gives CASSLVALPKNNEQFF. This chain joins TRBV7-9 and TRBJ2-1, with D perhaps TRBD2 (5 bases). This CDR3 spans 16 amino acids. Germline CDR1 and CDR2: SEHNR and FQNEAQ (reference sequence). Trimming removed 1 base from V and 5 bases from J, with 15 bases in between.